Listed below are T cell receptor beta chains from one sample, sequenced in a study of shared clonotypes between healthy human individuals. Libraries were prepared by immunoSEQ multiplex PCR; TCRdb keeps only in-frame clonotypes and omits some of them. The sample holds 2 million to 2.5 million clones, roughly 95% seen once. Input material: naive CD4+ T cells sorted from blood. The source is a man in his late teens or twenties in good health. Both conserved end residues are part of each CDR3. Fields, in order: CDR3 protein, J gene, V gene.

CASRGGPTSGSRGFEQYF	TRBJ2-7	TRBV2
CASSRGDRYNQPQHF	TRBJ1-5	TRBV6-1
CASSQGREGGNEQFF	TRBJ2-1	TRBV4-1
CASDPGLVETQYF	TRBJ2-5	TRBV2
CASSTRDGIYGYTF	TRBJ1-2	TRBV9
CASSSLSGGQYF	TRBJ2-7	TRBV21-1
CAWSARQGAEQYF	TRBJ2-7	TRBV30
CASSGQGYYEQYF	TRBJ2-7	TRBV6-1
CASSLDPPSSGNTIYF	TRBJ1-3	TRBV5-1
CASTLQGPQETQYF	TRBJ2-5	TRBV7-8
CASSRDRDNSPLHF	TRBJ1-6	TRBV18
CASSVEGDRAGYTF	TRBJ1-2	TRBV9
CASSIPNQPQHF	TRBJ1-5	TRBV18
CASSPGQGFGYTF	TRBJ1-2	TRBV18
CASSLNGLAGGPIRTDTQYF	TRBJ2-3	TRBV27
CASSLSVTYEQYF	TRBJ2-7	TRBV5-6